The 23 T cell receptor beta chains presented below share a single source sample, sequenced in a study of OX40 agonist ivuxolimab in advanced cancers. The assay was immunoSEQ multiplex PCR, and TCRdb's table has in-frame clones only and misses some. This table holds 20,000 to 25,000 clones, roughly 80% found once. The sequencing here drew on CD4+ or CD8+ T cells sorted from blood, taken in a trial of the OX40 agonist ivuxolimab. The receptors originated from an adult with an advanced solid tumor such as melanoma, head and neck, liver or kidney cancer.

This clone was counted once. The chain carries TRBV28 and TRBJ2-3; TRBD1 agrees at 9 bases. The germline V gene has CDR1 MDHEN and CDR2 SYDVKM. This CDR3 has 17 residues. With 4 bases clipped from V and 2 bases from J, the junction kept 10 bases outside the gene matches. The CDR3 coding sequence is TGTGCCAGCAGTTACACCTCCGGGACAGGGACCACAGATACGCAGTATTTT. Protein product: CASSYTSGTGTTDTQYF.

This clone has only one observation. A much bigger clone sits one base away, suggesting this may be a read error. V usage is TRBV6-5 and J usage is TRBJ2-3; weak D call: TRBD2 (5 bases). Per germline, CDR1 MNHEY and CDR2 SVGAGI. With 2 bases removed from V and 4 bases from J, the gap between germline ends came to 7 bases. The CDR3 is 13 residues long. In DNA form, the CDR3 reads TGTGCCAGCAGTTACGACTACGCAGATACGCAGTATTTT. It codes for CASSYDYADTQYF.

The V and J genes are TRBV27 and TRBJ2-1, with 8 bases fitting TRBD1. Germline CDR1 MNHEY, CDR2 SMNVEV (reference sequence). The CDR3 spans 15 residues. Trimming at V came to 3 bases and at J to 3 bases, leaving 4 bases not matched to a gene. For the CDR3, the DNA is TGTGCCAGCAGTTTGGAGGGGACAGGCTACAATGAGCAGTTCTTC. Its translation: CASSLEGTGYNEQFF.

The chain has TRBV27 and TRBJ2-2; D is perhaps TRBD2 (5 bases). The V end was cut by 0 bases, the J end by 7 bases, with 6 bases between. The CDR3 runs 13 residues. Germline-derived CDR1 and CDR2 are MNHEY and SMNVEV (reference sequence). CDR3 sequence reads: CASSLSRVGELFF. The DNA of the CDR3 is TGTGCCAGCAGTTTATCGAGGGTCGGGGAGCTGTTTTTT.

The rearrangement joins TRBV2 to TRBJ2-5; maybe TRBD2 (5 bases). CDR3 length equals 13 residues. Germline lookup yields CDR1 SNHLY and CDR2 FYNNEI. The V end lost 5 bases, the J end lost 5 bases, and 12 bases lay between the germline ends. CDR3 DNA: TGTGCCAGCAGTATCGGACTGAGGGAGACCCAGTACTTC. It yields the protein CASSIGLRETQYF.

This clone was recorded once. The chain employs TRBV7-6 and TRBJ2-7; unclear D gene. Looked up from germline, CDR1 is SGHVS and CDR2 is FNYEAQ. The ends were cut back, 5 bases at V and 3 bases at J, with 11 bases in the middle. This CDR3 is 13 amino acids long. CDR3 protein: CASSPLYFYEQYF. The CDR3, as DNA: TGTGCCAGCAGCCCATTATATTTCTACGAGCAGTACTTC.

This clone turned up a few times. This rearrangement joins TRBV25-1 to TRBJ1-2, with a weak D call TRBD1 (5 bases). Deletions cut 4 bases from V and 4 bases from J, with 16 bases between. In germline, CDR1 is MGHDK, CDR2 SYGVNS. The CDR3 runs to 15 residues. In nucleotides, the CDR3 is TGTGCCAGCAGTGGGGGCGGGGACGGCCGCTATGGCTACACCTTC. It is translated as CASSGGGDGRYGYTF.

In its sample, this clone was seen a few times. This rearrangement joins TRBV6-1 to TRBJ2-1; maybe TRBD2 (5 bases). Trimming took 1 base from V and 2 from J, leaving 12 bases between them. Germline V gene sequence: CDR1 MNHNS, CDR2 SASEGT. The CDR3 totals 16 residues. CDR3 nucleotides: TGTGCCAGCAGTGAAGAGGATAGCGAGGCCTACAATGAGCAGTTCTTC. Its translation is CASSEEDSEAYNEQFF.

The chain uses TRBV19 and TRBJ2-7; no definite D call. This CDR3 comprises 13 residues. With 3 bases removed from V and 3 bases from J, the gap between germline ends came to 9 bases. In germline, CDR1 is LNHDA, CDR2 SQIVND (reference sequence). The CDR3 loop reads CASSISSLYEQYF. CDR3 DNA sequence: TGTGCCAGTAGTATTTCTTCTCTCTACGAGCAGTACTTC. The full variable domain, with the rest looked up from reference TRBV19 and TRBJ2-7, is DGGITQSPKYLFRKEGQNVTLSCEQNLNHDAMYWYRQDPGQGLRLIYYSQIVNDFQKGDIAEGYSVSREKKESFPLTVTSAQKNPTAFYLCASSISSLYEQYFGPGTRLTVT.

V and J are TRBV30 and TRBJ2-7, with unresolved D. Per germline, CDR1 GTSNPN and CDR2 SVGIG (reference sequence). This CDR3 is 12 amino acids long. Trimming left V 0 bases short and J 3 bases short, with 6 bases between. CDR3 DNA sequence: TGTGCCTGGAGTGTTAACCTCTACGAGCAGTACTTC. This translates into CAWSVNLYEQYF.

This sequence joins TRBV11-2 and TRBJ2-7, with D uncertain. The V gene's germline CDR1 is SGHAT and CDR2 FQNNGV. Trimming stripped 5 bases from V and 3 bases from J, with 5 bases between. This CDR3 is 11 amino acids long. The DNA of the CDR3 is TGTGCCAGCAGCGCCGGCTACGAGCAGTACTTC. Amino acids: CASSAGYEQYF.

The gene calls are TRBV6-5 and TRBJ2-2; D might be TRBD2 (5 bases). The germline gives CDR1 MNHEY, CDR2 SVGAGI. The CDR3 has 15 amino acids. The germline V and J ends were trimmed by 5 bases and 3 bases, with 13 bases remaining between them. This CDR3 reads CASSAWTADTGELFF. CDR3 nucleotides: TGTGCCAGCAGTGCCTGGACTGCGGACACCGGGGAGCTGTTTTTT.

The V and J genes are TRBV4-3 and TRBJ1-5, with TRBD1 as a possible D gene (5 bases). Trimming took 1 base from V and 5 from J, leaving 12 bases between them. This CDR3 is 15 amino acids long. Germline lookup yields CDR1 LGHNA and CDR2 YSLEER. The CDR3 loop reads CASSQGGSGDQPQHF. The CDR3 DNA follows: TGCGCCAGCAGCCAAGGAGGCTCGGGGGATCAGCCCCAGCATTTT.

The CDR3 nucleotides are TGTGCCAGCAGCGTAGGAGACAGCCTAGCTGGGGGTTTCTTT. Its protein product is CASSVGDSLAGGFF. The chain joins TRBV9 to TRBJ1-1, with D perhaps matching TRBD1 (5 bases). Trimming pared 0 bases from V and 13 bases from J, leaving 19 bases between. CDR1 SGDLS and CDR2 YYNGEE come from the germline V gene. CDR3 size: 14 residues.

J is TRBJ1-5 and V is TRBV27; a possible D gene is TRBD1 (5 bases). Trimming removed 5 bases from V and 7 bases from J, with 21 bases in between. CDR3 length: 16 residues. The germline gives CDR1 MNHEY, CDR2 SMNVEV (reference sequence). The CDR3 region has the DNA TGTGCCAGCAGTAGATTCCCCCGGGACTGGGGACAGCCCCAGCATTTT. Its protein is CASSRFPRDWGQPQHF.

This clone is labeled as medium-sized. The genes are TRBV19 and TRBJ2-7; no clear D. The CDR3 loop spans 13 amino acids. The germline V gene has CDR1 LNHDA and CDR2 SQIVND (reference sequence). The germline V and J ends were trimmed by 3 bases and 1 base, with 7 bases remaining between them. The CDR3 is CASSIVYSYEQYF. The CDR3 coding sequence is TGTGCCAGTAGTATCGTGTATTCCTACGAGCAGTACTTC.

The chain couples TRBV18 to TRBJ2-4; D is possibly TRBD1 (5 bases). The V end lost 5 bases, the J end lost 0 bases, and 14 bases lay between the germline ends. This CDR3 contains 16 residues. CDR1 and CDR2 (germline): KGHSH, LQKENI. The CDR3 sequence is CASSATETLAKNIQYF. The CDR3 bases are TGTGCCAGCTCAGCGACAGAAACACTAGCCAAAAACATTCAGTACTTC.

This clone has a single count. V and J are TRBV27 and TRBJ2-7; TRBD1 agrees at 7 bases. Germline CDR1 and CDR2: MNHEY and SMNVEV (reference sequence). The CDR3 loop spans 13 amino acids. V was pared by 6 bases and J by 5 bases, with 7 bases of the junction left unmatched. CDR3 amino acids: CASSHTGDHEQYF. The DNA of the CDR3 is TGTGCCAGCAGCCATACAGGGGACCACGAGCAGTACTTC.

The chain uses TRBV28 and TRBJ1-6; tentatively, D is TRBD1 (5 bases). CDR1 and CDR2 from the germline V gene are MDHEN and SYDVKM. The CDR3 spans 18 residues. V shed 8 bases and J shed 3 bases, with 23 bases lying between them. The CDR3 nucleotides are TGTGCCAGCCGGGACCCTATAAGGAGGGGTGTCTATAATTCACCCCTCCACTTT. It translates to CASRDPIRRGVYNSPLHF.

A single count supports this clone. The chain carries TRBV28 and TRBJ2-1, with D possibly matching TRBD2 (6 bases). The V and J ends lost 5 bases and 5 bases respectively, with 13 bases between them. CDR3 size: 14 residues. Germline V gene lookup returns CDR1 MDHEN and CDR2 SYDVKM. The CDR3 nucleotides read TGTGCCAGCAGTCCGGGACTTGGCAACAATGAGCAGTTCTTC. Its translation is CASSPGLGNNEQFF.

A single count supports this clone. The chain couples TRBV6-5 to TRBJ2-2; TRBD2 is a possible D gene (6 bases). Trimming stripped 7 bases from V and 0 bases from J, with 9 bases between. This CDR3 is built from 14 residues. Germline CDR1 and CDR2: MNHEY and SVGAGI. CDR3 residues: CASMGGSNTGELFF. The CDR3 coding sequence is TGTGCCAGCATGGGGGGATCGAACACCGGGGAGCTGTTTTTT.

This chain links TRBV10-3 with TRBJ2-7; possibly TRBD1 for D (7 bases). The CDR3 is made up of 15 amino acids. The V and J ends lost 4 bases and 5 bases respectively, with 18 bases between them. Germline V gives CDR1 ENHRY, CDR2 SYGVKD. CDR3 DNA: TGTGCCATCAGTGCGACCCAGGGGGGAAGTGACGAGCAGTACTTC. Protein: CAISATQGGSDEQYF.

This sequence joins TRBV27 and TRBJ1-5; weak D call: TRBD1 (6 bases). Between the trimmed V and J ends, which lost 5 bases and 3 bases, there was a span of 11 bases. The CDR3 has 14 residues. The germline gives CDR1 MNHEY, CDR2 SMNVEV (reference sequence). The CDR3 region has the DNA TGTGCCAGCAGTATAGGACAGCCCAATCAGCCCCAGCATTTT. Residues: CASSIGQPNQPQHF.